A selection of T cell receptor beta chains follows, all from one sample in a study of shared clonotypes between healthy human individuals. Repertoires were generated with immunoSEQ multiplex PCR, while TCRdb's copy carries only in-frame clones and drops some. Here the sample spans approximately 330,000 clones, less than 85% being singletons. Sequenced: memory CD4+ T cells sorted from blood. These receptors originate from a man aged 25 to 45 in good health. Both conserved end residues are part of each CDR3. The D gene is left open where the match is weak. Where a row states a size, it is once, few, many or the class of an expanded clone; other rows omit it.

-	TRBV27	TRBJ2-7	once	CASSLGGQMTYEQYF	TGTGCCAGCAGTTTAGGGGGTCAAATGACCTACGAGCAGTACTTC
-	TRBV6-5	TRBJ1-5	-	CASSYPRQGHQPQHF	TGTGCCAGCAGTTACCCCCGGCAGGGACATCAGCCCCAGCATTTT
-	TRBV13	TRBJ2-6	-	CASSSKLGGTGGVGANVLTF	TGTGCCAGCAGCTCCAAACTCGGGGGGACAGGCGGGGTTGGGGCCAACGTCCTGACTTTC
TRBD2	TRBV10-3	TRBJ2-7	-	CAISGGGANTYEQYF	TGTGCCATCAGTGGGGGAGGGGCAAACACCTACGAGCAGTACTTC
-	TRBV9	TRBJ2-7	-	CASSVGDTTSYEQYF	TGTGCCAGCAGCGTAGGCGATACGACCTCCTACGAGCAGTACTTC
TRBD1	TRBV13	TRBJ1-2	once	CASSWGTGNYGYTF	TGTGCCAGCAGCTGGGGGACAGGGAACTATGGCTACACCTTC
TRBD1	TRBV9	TRBJ1-2	-	CASSPHGTVKMYGYTF	TGTGCCAGCAGCCCGCACGGGACAGTCAAAATGTATGGCTACACCTTC
-	TRBV7-2	TRBJ2-1	-	CASSLDGRTYNEQFF	TGTGCCAGCAGCTTAGACGGGCGAACCTACAATGAGCAGTTCTTC
-	TRBV5-1	TRBJ2-6	-	CASSLESTGANVLTF	TGCGCCAGCAGCTTGGAATCGACTGGGGCCAACGTCCTGACTTTC
-	TRBV19	TRBJ1-5	-	CATLLKGGLNQPQHF	TGTGCCACCCTCCTCAAAGGGGGACTTAATCAGCCCCAGCATTTT